This T cell receptor (beta chain) was observed in a study of blood T cell repertoires in COVID-19. Across the study: From T cells, B-cell-depleted T cells, or PBMCs came the material, which was cDNA or gDNA.

Worth noting for this clone: This sample includes further DNA sequences coding for the same CDR3.

This table comes from immunoSEQ multiplex PCR, and its TCRdb copy is limited to in-frame clones, with some not included. The sample lists approximately 270,000 clones, about 91% occurring once. The sequence was collected from a woman aged 25 to 45 with COVID-19, enrolled during active disease. Sequencing used peripheral blood.

This CDR3 is CASSIGTGGNQPQHF. The DNA for the CDR3 is TGTGCCAGTAGTATCGGGACAGGGGGTAATCAGCCCCAGCATTTT. J is TRBJ1-5 and V is TRBV19; 11 bases map to TRBD1. CDR3 length: 15 residues. Germline V gene sequence: CDR1 LNHDA, CDR2 SQIVND (reference sequence). V lost 3 bases and J lost 4; bases outside the gene matches: 2.